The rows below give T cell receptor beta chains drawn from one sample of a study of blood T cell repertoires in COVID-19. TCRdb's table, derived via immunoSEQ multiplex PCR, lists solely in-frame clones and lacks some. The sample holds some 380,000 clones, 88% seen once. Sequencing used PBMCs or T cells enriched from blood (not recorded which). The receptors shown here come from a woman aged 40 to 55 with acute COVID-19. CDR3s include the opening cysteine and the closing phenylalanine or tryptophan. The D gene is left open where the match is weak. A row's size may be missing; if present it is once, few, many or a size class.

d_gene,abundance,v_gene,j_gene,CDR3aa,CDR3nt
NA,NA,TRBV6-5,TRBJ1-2,CASSSQFYGYTF,TGTGCCAGCAGTTCACAGTTCTATGGCTACACCTTC
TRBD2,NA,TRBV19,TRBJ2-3,CASSSSSGGGTDTQYF,TGTGCCAGTAGTAGCTCTAGCGGGGGGGGTACAGATACGCAGTATTTT
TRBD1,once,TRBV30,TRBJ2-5,CAWIPQGTVETQYF,TGTGCCTGGATTCCACAGGGGACGGTCGAGACCCAGTACTTC
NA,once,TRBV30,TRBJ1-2,CAITTQGDGYTF,TGTGCTATAACCACGCAGGGTGACGGCTACACCTTC
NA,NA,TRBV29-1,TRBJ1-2,CSATGGLFGYTF,TGCAGCGCAACCGGGGGGCTCTTTGGCTACACCTTC
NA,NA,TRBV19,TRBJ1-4,CASTETATNEKLFF,TGTGCCAGCACTGAGACTGCAACTAATGAAAAACTGTTTTTT
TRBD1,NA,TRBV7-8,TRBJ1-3,CASSLAAGTASGNTIYF,TGTGCCAGCAGCTTAGCGGCCGGGACAGCCTCTGGAAACACCATATATTTT
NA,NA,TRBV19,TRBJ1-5,CASSVQGPDQPQHF,TGTGCCAGTAGTGTCCAGGGTCCAGATCAGCCCCAGCATTTT
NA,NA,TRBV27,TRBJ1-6,CASSLAFTGGAYNSPLHF,TGTGCCAGCAGTTTGGCGTTTACTGGAGGGGCTTATAATTCACCCCTCCACTTT
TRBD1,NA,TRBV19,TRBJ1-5,CASSSDRAEQPQHF,TGTGCCAGTAGTTCTGACAGGGCGGAACAGCCCCAGCATTTT
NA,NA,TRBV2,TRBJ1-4,CASSLQGGGEKLFF,TGTGCCAGCAGTCTACAGGGAGGGGGTGAAAAACTGTTTTTT
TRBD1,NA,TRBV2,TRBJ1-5,CASSTESGTGLSQPQHF,TGTGCCAGCAGCACAGAGTCCGGGACAGGGTTAAGTCAGCCCCAGCATTTT
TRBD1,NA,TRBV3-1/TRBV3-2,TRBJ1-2,CASSRTGNDYGYTF,TGTGCCAGCAGCCGGACAGGGAACGACTATGGCTACACCTTC
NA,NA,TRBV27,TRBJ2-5,CASRAGVWETQYF,TGTGCCAGCAGAGCAGGGGTGTGGGAGACCCAGTACTTC
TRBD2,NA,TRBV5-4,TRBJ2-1,CASSLGRTSGNNEQFF,TGTGCCAGCAGCTTAGGAAGGACTAGCGGGAACAATGAGCAGTTCTTC
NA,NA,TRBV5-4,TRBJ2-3,CASSSLEQKSTDTQYF,TGTGCCAGCAGCTCGCTCGAACAGAAGAGCACAGATACGCAGTATTTT
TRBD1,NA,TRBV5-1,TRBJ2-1,CASSLTGQGSSYNEQFF,TGCGCCAGCAGCTTGACTGGACAGGGGTCCTCCTACAATGAGCAGTTCTTC
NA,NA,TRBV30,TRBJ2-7,CAWSVRGIGSYEQYF,TGTGCCTGGAGTGTACGAGGTATTGGCTCCTACGAGCAGTACTTC
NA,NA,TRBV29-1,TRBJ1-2,CSVEGPRGGYGYTF,TGCAGCGTTGAAGGACCTCGGGGAGGCTATGGCTACACCTTC
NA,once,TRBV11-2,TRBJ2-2,CASSSPRLYRRDTGELFF,TGTGCCAGCAGCTCGCCAAGGTTGTACAGACGCGACACCGGGGAGCTGTTTTTT
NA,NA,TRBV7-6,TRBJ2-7,CASSFRFSPGSYEQYF,TGTGCCAGCAGCTTTCGATTCTCACCCGGGTCCTACGAGCAGTACTTC
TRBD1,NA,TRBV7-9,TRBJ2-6,CASSLGGQGTLSGANVLTF,TGTGCCAGCAGCTTAGGGGGACAGGGTACTCTCTCTGGGGCCAACGTCCTGACTTTC
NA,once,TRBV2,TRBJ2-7,CASKGDGLYEQYF,TGTGCCAGCAAAGGGGATGGTCTCTACGAGCAGTACTTC
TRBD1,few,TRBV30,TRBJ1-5,CAWSRRQGYNQPQHF,TGTGCCTGGAGCCGCAGACAGGGTTACAATCAGCCCCAGCATTTT
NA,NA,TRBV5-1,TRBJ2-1,CASSFLERGGSSYNEQFF,TGCGCCAGCAGCTTTTTAGAACGGGGAGGTAGCTCCTACAATGAGCAGTTCTTC
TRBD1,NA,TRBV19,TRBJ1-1,CASGQGRLRKGTEAFF,TGTGCCAGTGGACAGGGGCGACTAAGAAAGGGTACTGAAGCTTTCTTT
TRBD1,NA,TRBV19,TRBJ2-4,CASSPKGGQGSLAKNIQYF,TGTGCCAGTAGTCCAAAAGGGGGACAGGGGTCTTTAGCCAAAAACATTCAGTACTTC
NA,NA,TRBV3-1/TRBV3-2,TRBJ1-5,CASSQTGQPQHF,TGTGCCAGCAGCCAAACTGGTCAGCCCCAGCATTTT
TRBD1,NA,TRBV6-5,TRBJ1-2,CASSRRDREYGYTF,TGTGCCAGCAGTCGGAGGGACAGGGAATATGGCTACACCTTC
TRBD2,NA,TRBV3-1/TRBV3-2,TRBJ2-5,CASSPSGGGETQYF,TGTGCCAGCAGCCCAAGCGGGGGGGGTGAGACCCAGTACTTC
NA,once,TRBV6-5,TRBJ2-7,CASSYSGQMGTYEQYF,TGTGCCAGCAGTTACTCCGGACAGATGGGGACCTACGAGCAGTACTTC
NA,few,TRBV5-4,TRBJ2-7,CASSQMTGAYEQYF,TGTGCCAGCAGCCAGATGACAGGTGCCTACGAGCAGTACTTC
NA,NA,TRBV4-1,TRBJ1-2,CASSQDTTAYGYTF,TGCGCCAGCAGCCAAGATACGACAGCCTATGGCTACACCTTC
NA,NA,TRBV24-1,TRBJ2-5,CATSDFSGEETQYF,TGTGCCACCAGTGATTTTTCGGGGGAAGAGACCCAGTACTTC
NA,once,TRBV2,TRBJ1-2,CASSEVRHLRDGYGYTF,TGTGCCAGCAGTGAAGTCAGGCATCTTCGAGACGGCTATGGCTACACCTTC
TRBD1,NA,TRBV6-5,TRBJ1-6,CASRRDRGHSPLHF,TGTGCCAGCAGACGAGACAGGGGACATTCACCCCTCCACTTT
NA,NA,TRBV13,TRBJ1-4,CASSPQRATNEKLFF,TGTGCCAGCAGCCCCCAAAGAGCAACTAATGAAAAACTGTTTTTT
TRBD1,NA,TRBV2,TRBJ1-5,CASVADRGGNQPQHF,TGTGCCAGCGTAGCCGACAGGGGAGGCAATCAGCCCCAGCATTTT
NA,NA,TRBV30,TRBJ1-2,CAWSVTGSGYTF,TGTGCCTGGAGTGTAACAGGGTCGGGCTACACCTTC
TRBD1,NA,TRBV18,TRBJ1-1,CASSPSPDRANTEAFF,TGTGCCAGCTCACCCTCCCCCGACAGGGCGAACACTGAAGCTTTCTTT
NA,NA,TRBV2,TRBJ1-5,CASSDRTVRNQPQHF,TGTGCCAGCAGTGACAGGACAGTGCGCAATCAGCCCCAGCATTTT
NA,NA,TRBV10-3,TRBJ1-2,CAISPPGYGYTF,TGTGCCATCAGTCCACCGGGCTATGGCTACACCTTC
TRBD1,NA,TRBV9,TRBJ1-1,CASSLGQGMNTEAFF,TGTGCCAGCAGCTTGGGACAGGGGATGAACACTGAAGCTTTCTTT
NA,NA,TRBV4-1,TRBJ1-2,CASSQDTGISGYTF,TGCGCCAGCAGCCAAGACACAGGGATAAGTGGCTACACCTTC
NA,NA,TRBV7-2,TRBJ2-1,CASSLGRLSYNEQFF,TGTGCCAGCAGCTTAGGGAGGCTATCCTACAATGAGCAGTTCTTC
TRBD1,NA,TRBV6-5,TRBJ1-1,CASSSRQGNEAFF,TGTGCCAGCAGTTCCCGACAGGGTAACGAAGCTTTCTTT
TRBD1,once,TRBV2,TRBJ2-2,CASSGTGRVGELFF,TGTGCCAGCTCCGGGACAGGGAGGGTCGGGGAGCTGTTTTTT
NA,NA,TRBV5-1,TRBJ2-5,CASSSRRGQETQYF,TGCGCCAGCAGCTCCCGACGGGGCCAAGAGACCCAGTACTTC
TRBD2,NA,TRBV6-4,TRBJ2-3,CASSETSGVNTQYF,TGTGCCAGCAGTGAGACTAGCGGGGTTAATACGCAGTATTTT
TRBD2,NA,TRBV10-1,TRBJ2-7,CASSVGGAVAYEQYF,TGCGCCAGCAGCGTCGGGGGGGCGGTGGCCTACGAGCAGTACTTC
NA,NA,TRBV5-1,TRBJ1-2,CASRLGPSNGYTF,TGCGCCAGCAGACTGGGCCCGTCTAATGGCTACACCTTC
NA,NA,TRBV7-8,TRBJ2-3,CASSRPPERVFSGLDTQYF,TGTGCCAGCAGCCGCCCCCCCGAGAGGGTATTTTCTGGTCTAGATACGCAGTATTTT
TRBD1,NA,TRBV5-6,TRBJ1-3,CASSFGRGLSGNTIYF,TGTGCCAGCAGCTTCGGCAGGGGGCTCTCTGGAAACACCATATATTTT
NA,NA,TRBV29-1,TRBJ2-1,CSVYPVGTDYNEQFF,TGCAGCGTTTACCCCGTCGGGACTGACTACAATGAGCAGTTCTTC
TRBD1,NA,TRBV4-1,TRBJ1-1,CASSQGDQRTGAEAFF,TGCGCCAGCAGCCAAGGGGATCAACGAACAGGGGCTGAAGCTTTCTTT
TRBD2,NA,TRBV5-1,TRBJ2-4,CASSLDPGGNRDHENIQYF,TGCGCCAGCAGCTTGGATCCGGGAGGGAACCGGGACCACGAAAACATTCAGTACTTC
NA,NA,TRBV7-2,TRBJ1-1,CASKSKRRTNTEAFF,TGTGCCAGCAAGAGTAAGAGGAGGACGAACACTGAAGCTTTCTTT
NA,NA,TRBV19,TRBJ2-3,CASNQRRGGEGNTQYF,TGTGCCAGTAATCAACGCAGGGGTGGAGAGGGCAATACGCAGTATTTT
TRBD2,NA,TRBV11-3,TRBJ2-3,CASSSRTSGGATDTQYF,TGTGCCAGCAGCTCCCGGACTAGCGGGGGCGCGACGGATACGCAGTATTTT